Shown below are 17 T cell receptor beta chains from a single sample sequenced in a study of blood T cell repertoires in COVID-19. The method was immunoSEQ multiplex PCR; TCRdb's version includes in-frame clones alone and lacks a portion of them. The table includes 120,000 or so clones, approximately 80% detected once. Sequenced sample: peripheral blood. The receptors originated from a woman aged 60-75 years with acute or convalescent COVID-19.

The chain has TRBV18 and TRBJ1-3; 8 nucleotides agree with TRBD1. In germline, CDR1 is KGHSH, CDR2 LQKENI. Trimming took 3 bases from V and 2 from J; bases not matched to a gene: 0. This CDR3 region has 14 residues. CDR3 region: CASSPDRAGNTIYF. CDR3 DNA: TGTGCCAGCTCACCGGACAGGGCTGGAAACACCATATATTTT. Drawing the rest from reference TRBV18 and TRBJ1-3, the complete variable domain is NAGVMQNPRHLVRRRGQEARLRCSPMKGHSHVYWYRQLPEEGLKFMVYLQKENIIDESGMPKERFSAEFPKEGPSILRIQQVVRGDSAAYFCASSPDRAGNTIYFGEGSWLTVV.

This chain uses TRBV9 with TRBJ2-7; the match to TRBD2 covers 10 bases. The CDR3 sequence is 16 residues long. CDR1 is SGDLS, CDR2 YYNGEE, per germline. The V gene end was trimmed by 0 bases and the J gene end by 6 bases; junction bases not matched to a gene: 9. This CDR3 is CASSVGSGGALGEQYF. As DNA, the CDR3 is TGTGCCAGCAGCGTAGGAAGCGGGGGGGCTCTGGGCGAGCAGTACTTC.

This clone was found a few times. This chain uses TRBV14 with TRBJ1-3; D is ambiguous. Germline CDR1 reads SGHDN; CDR2 reads FVKESK. The CDR3 is made up of 16 amino acids. With 0 bases removed from V and 3 bases from J, the gap between germline ends came to 12 bases. The CDR3 nucleotides read TGTGCCAGCAGCCAAGAGCATTCAAACAGTGGAAACACCATATATTTT. As protein: CASSQEHSNSGNTIYF.

This rearrangement joins TRBV9 to TRBJ1-1; no clear D. Per germline, CDR1 SGDLS and CDR2 YYNGEE. The ends were cut back, 2 bases at V and 0 bases at J, with 11 bases in the middle. This CDR3 contains 15 residues. CDR3 in DNA: TGTGCCAGCAGCGTCCTGAACAATATGAACACTGAAGCTTTCTTT. This translates into CASSVLNNMNTEAFF.

V usage is TRBV19 and J usage is TRBJ1-4; possible D gene TRBD1, 6 bases. Trimming stripped 3 bases from V and 7 bases from J, with 15 bases between. The CDR3 totals 15 residues. CDR1 LNHDA and CDR2 SQIVND come from the germline V gene (reference sequence). CDR3 region: CASSMGRGLGEKLFF. In nucleotides, the CDR3 is TGTGCCAGTAGTATGGGCAGGGGCCTGGGTGAAAAACTGTTTTTT. The entire variable domain, with the rest obtained from reference TRBV19 and TRBJ1-4, is as follows: DGGITQSPKYLFRKEGQNVTLSCEQNLNHDAMYWYRQDPGQGLRLIYYSQIVNDFQKGDIAEGYSVSREKKESFPLTVTSAQKNPTAFYLCASSMGRGLGEKLFFGSGTQLSVL.

This rearrangement joins TRBV5-1 to TRBJ1-1; 11 bases are a match to TRBD1. Per germline, CDR1 SGHRS and CDR2 YFSETQ. The V and J ends lost 4 bases and 5 bases, in that order; junction bases with no gene match: 4. This CDR3 region has 14 residues. The CDR3 region is CASSPGTGGTEAFF. The CDR3 nucleotides are TGCGCCAGCAGCCCTGGGACAGGGGGAACTGAAGCTTTCTTT.

The chain combines TRBV7-6 with TRBJ2-3; a possible D gene is TRBD2 (5 bases). Germline lookup yields CDR1 SGHVS and CDR2 FNYEAQ. The CDR3 loop spans 13 amino acids. The V gene lost 4 bases and the J gene lost 2 bases, with 7 bases spanning the gap. The CDR3 nucleotides are TGTGCCAGCAGCTCCGGGGTCACAGATACGCAGTATTTT. This encodes CASSSGVTDTQYF.

This clone was recorded a few times. The chain links TRBV11-3 to TRBJ2-5, with a weak D call TRBD2 (5 bases). CDR1 and CDR2 (germline): SGHNT, YENEEA. Trimming took off 2 bases at V and 5 bases at J, with 9 bases between the two ends. The CDR3 sequence is 13 residues long. The CDR3 DNA follows: TGTGCCAGCAGCTTAAGCCAGCGGGAGACCCAGTACTTC. It translates to CASSLSQRETQYF.

This sequence joins TRBV28 and TRBJ2-7; TRBD1 matches 7 bases. Germline assignment: CDR1 MDHEN and CDR2 SYDVKM. This CDR3 is 14 amino acids long. V was clipped by 2 bases and J by 4 bases; unmatched bases: 5. The CDR3 sequence: CASSLIGRGYEQYF. As DNA, the CDR3 is TGTGCCAGCAGTTTAATAGGCAGGGGGTACGAGCAGTACTTC. Full variable domain (rest looked up from reference TRBV28 and TRBJ2-7): DVKVTQSSRYLVKRTGEKVFLECVQDMDHENMFWYRQDPGLGLRLIYFSYDVKMKEKGDIPEGYSVSREKKERFSLILESASTNQTSMYLCASSLIGRGYEQYFGPGTRLTVT.

Points on this clone: Other nucleotide sequences in the sample specify the same CDR3. J is TRBJ2-5 and V is TRBV7-3, with a weak D call TRBD2 (6 bases). This CDR3 region has 13 residues. Trimming took off 2 bases at V and 4 bases at J, with 8 bases between the two ends. CDR1 SGHTA and CDR2 FQGTGA come from the germline V gene. The CDR3 DNA reads as TGTGCCAGCAGCTTATCCGGGGGAGAGACCCAGTACTTC. Translating it yields CASSLSGGETQYF.

The chain links TRBV28 to TRBJ1-1, with 9 bases aligning to TRBD1. CDR3 length: 17 amino acids. The germline V gene encodes CDR1 MDHEN and CDR2 SYDVKM. Losses at the gene ends were 8 bases for V and 1 base for J; bases not matched to a gene: 14. The CDR3 nucleotides are TGTGCCAGCCCTCCCCGGGGGACAGGGATCCCGAACACTGAAGCTTTCTTT. This codes for CASPPRGTGIPNTEAFF.

The chain joins TRBV6-6 to TRBJ1-1, with D tentatively TRBD1 (5 bases). CDR1 and CDR2 from the germline V gene are MNHNY and SVGAGI (reference sequence). With 8 bases removed from V and 2 bases from J, the gap between germline ends came to 15 bases. This CDR3 region has 14 residues. The CDR3 is CASGPGRDNTEAFF. CDR3 in DNA: TGTGCCAGCGGGCCCGGGAGGGACAACACTGAAGCTTTCTTT.

The chain couples TRBV24-1 to TRBJ1-5; perhaps TRBD1 as D (6 bases). The CDR3 has 14 amino acids. Germline values: CDR1 KGHDR, CDR2 SFDVKD. Trimming left V 2 bases short and J 4 bases short, with 8 bases between. CDR3 DNA sequence: TGTGCCACCAGTGATTCTGGACAGAATCAGCCCCAGCATTTT. Translating it yields CATSDSGQNQPQHF.

This clone turned up a few times. The V gene is TRBV30, the J gene TRBJ1-6; 10 bases map to TRBD1. The germline V gene has CDR1 GTSNPN and CDR2 SVGIG (reference sequence). CDR3 length equals 14 residues. With V trimmed by 3 bases and J by 10 bases, 6 bases remained unmatched. The CDR3 loop reads CAWRGQGGRSPLHF. The CDR3 coding sequence is TGTGCCTGGAGAGGACAGGGGGGTAGATCACCCCTCCACTTT.

J is TRBJ1-3 and V is TRBV7-2; maybe TRBD1 (6 bases). This CDR3 region has 17 residues. V shed 5 bases and J shed 3 bases, with 20 bases lying between them. CDR1 is SGHTA and CDR2 is FQGNSA in the germline V gene. DNA of the CDR3: TGTGCCAGCAGCCCCCCTGGACAGTCCGGTGGTGGAAACACCATATATTTT. Its translation is CASSPPGQSGGGNTIYF.

This chain links TRBV10-3 with TRBJ1-1; the match to TRBD1 covers 8 bases. V lost 4 bases and J lost 3; bases outside the gene matches: 10. The CDR3 runs 16 residues. From germline, CDR1 is ENHRY and CDR2 SYGVKD. The chain's CDR3 is CAISVTAGGEDTEAFF. In nucleotides, the CDR3 is TGTGCCATCAGTGTCACGGCAGGGGGCGAAGACACTGAAGCTTTCTTT.

V gene TRBV29-1 combines with J gene TRBJ1-1; D is uncertain. The V gene's germline CDR1 is SQVTM and CDR2 ANQGSEA. V lost 0 bases and J lost 7, with 9 bases in between. The CDR3 totals 12 residues. This CDR3 is CSVEDDGSEAFF. The CDR3 nucleotides read TGCAGCGTTGAAGATGATGGCAGTGAAGCTTTCTTT.